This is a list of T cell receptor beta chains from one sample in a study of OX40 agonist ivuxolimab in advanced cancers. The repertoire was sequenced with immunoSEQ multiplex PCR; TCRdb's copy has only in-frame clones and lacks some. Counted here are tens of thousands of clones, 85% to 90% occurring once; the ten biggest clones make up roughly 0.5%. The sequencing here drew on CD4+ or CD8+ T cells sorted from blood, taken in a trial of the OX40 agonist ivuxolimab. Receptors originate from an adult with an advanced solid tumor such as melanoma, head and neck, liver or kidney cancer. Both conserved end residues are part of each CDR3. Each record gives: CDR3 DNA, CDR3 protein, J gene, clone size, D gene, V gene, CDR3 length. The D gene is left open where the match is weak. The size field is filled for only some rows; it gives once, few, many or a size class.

TGTGCCAGCCCCGGGACAGGGGACTATGGCTACACCTTC CASPGTGDYGYTF TRBJ1-2 once TRBD1 TRBV2 13
TGTGCCATCAGTGAGTCGCGGGGACAGGTCTATAATTCACCCCTCCACTTT CAISESRGQVYNSPLHF TRBJ1-6 NA TRBD1 TRBV10-3 17
TGTGCCAGCAGCTTAGATCTTTGGAGGAGCGAGCAGTACTTC CASSLDLWRSEQYF TRBJ2-7 NA NA TRBV11-3 14
TGTGCCTGGGACAATGATAATGAAAAACTGTTTTTT CAWDNDNEKLFF TRBJ1-4 NA NA TRBV30 12
TGTGCCAGCAGCTTAGAACTCAATGGCTACACCTTC CASSLELNGYTF TRBJ1-2 NA NA TRBV7-9 12
TGTGCCAGCCACAGGGGACCAAATTCACCCCTCCACTTT CASHRGPNSPLHF TRBJ1-6 NA TRBD1 TRBV2 13
TGTGCTAGTGGTTTGGTCCCAAACTACAATGAGCAGTTCTTC CASGLVPNYNEQFF TRBJ2-1 NA NA TRBV12-5 14
TGTGCCAGCAGCTTAGCAACAGGCATTGAAAAACTGTTTTTT CASSLATGIEKLFF TRBJ1-4 NA NA TRBV7-9 14
TGTGCCAGCAGCTTGACAGGGGGCTACGAGCAGTACTTC CASSLTGGYEQYF TRBJ2-7 NA TRBD1 TRBV7-2 13
TGTGCCAGCAGTTACCTCCCCTCGGACTACAATGAGCAGTTCTTC CASSYLPSDYNEQFF TRBJ2-1 NA NA TRBV6-6 15
TGTGCCAGCAATGAAAGGCAGGCTGCGGAAAAACTGTTTTTT CASNERQAAEKLFF TRBJ1-4 once NA TRBV2 14
TGCGCCAGCAGCTTGACCCAGGGTCGGACTAGCGGGACTGAGACCCAGTACTTC CASSLTQGRTSGTETQYF TRBJ2-5 NA TRBD2 TRBV5-1 18
TGTGCCAGTAGTATAGATACAGGGCTCTATGGCTACACCTTC CASSIDTGLYGYTF TRBJ1-2 NA NA TRBV19 14
TGTGCCAGTAACGGGGGCTCCGTTCCCTTTAACACTGAAGCTTTCTTT CASNGGSVPFNTEAFF TRBJ1-1 once NA TRBV19 16
TGTGCCAGTGGGGTTAGGAATTCACCCCTCCACTTT CASGVRNSPLHF TRBJ1-6 NA NA TRBV6-5 12
TGTGCCAGCAGCTTAGCGAACGGGGTGTATGGCTACACCTTC CASSLANGVYGYTF TRBJ1-2 NA NA TRBV7-6 14
TGTGCCAGCAGTGCCTCGACTGGCGGGCGCACAGATACGCAGTATTTT CASSASTGGRTDTQYF TRBJ2-3 NA NA TRBV2 16
TGTGCCAGCAGCTTCGACGGGAACACTGAAGCTTTCTTT CASSFDGNTEAFF TRBJ1-1 NA NA TRBV7-3 13
TGTGCCTGGGCTCTCCGAGGGCCGTTCTATGGCTACACCTTC CAWALRGPFYGYTF TRBJ1-2 NA NA TRBV30 14
TGTGCCAGCTCACCCGAACGCAGTCAGAATCAGCCCCAGCATTTT CASSPERSQNQPQHF TRBJ1-5 few NA TRBV18 15
TGTGCCAGCAGCTCGGACTCACCGGGCGGCTACGAGCAGTACTTC CASSSDSPGGYEQYF TRBJ2-7 NA NA TRBV7-9 15
TGTGCCAGCAGCCTAGGGGAGGGCACGAGTGGCTACACCTTC CASSLGEGTSGYTF TRBJ1-2 once NA TRBV7-3 14
TGTGCCAGCAGCTTAGCGATCGGGAAAGATCAGCCCCAGCATTTT CASSLAIGKDQPQHF TRBJ1-5 NA NA TRBV7-2 15
TGTGCCAGCTCACCATCTGGGGGGCTTACCTCTGGGGCCAACGTCCTGACTTTC CASSPSGGLTSGANVLTF TRBJ2-6 few NA TRBV18 18
TGCGCCAGCAGCCGGGAAGGAGGGTCCAACTACGAGCAGTACTTC CASSREGGSNYEQYF TRBJ2-7 NA NA TRBV4-3 15
TGTGCCAGCAGCCTTCTAAATGAGCAGTTCTTC CASSLLNEQFF TRBJ2-1 NA NA TRBV28 11
TGTGCCAGCAGCCCCGTCGAGGATCAGCCCCAGCATTTT CASSPVEDQPQHF TRBJ1-5 NA NA TRBV16 13
TGTGCCAGCAGCGCTCCGGGACTGCCTCGGGCTGAAGCTTTCTTT CASSAPGLPRAEAFF TRBJ1-1 NA NA TRBV5-8 15
TGTGCCAGCAGCTTCAGAGCAACTAATGAAAAACTGTTTTTT CASSFRATNEKLFF TRBJ1-4 NA NA TRBV5-5 14
TGCGCCAGCAGGGGACTAGCGGGAGAGAGAAGCACAGATACGCAGTATTTT CASRGLAGERSTDTQYF TRBJ2-3 NA TRBD2 TRBV5-1 17
TGTGCCAGCAGGACAGGGAAGGATGGCTACACCTTC CASRTGKDGYTF TRBJ1-2 few TRBD1 TRBV6-5 12
TGTGCCTGGAGTGTACGGGCAGCAGCGAACTATGGCTACACCTTC CAWSVRAAANYGYTF TRBJ1-2 NA NA TRBV30 15
TGTGCCAGCAGCTTGGGCCAGGGAACCCTGGGCATTCAGTACTTC CASSLGQGTLGIQYF TRBJ2-4 few NA TRBV13 15
TGTGCCAGTAGTCTATACAGGAACACTGAAGCTTTCTTT CASSLYRNTEAFF TRBJ1-1 few NA TRBV19 13
TGTGCCAGCAGTTCTCATGACAGGGGAGCCTACGAGCAGTACTTC CASSSHDRGAYEQYF TRBJ2-7 NA TRBD1 TRBV6-5 15
TGTGCCAGCAGTGATGACAGGGTCACTGAAGCTTTCTTT CASSDDRVTEAFF TRBJ1-1 NA TRBD1 TRBV6-5 13
TGTGCCAGAGACGGTGGGGGGGAGACCCAGTACTTC CARDGGGETQYF TRBJ2-5 NA NA TRBV6-5 12
TGTGCCAGCAGCTCAGGCCTTAATTCACCCCTCCACTTT CASSSGLNSPLHF TRBJ1-6 NA NA TRBV5-4 13
TGCGCCAGCAGCGAAGGACTTAACTATGGCTACACCTTC CASSEGLNYGYTF TRBJ1-2 NA NA TRBV4-1 13
TGCGCCAGCAGCCAAGATTTTCCAGATTCTAACTATGGCTACACCTTC CASSQDFPDSNYGYTF TRBJ1-2 NA NA TRBV4-1 16
TGTGCCAGTAGTAGGACTAGCGGGGGCGGAGGCGGGGAGCTGTTTTTT CASSRTSGGGGGELFF TRBJ2-2 NA TRBD2 TRBV19 16
TGCGCCAGCAGCTCCGGACAACTCTATGGCTACACCTTC CASSSGQLYGYTF TRBJ1-2 NA NA TRBV5-1 13
TGCGCCAGCAGTGGGGGCACGAACACCGGGGAGCTGTTTTTT CASSGGTNTGELFF TRBJ2-2 NA NA TRBV4-3 14
TGCAGCGCCCCGGGACAGGGAATCACAGATACGCAGTATTTT CSAPGQGITDTQYF TRBJ2-3 NA TRBD1 TRBV29-1 14
TGTGCCAGCAGCTTAGGGCGACCCTCTGGGGCCAACGTCCTGACTTTC CASSLGRPSGANVLTF TRBJ2-6 NA NA TRBV7-6 16
TGTGCCAGCAGCGTAGCCGGGACTAGCGGGAGGGTCGAGCAGTACTTC CASSVAGTSGRVEQYF TRBJ2-7 NA TRBD2 TRBV9 16
TGCGCCAGCAGCTTGGTGGTTCACGACGAGCAGTACTTC CASSLVVHDEQYF TRBJ2-7 NA NA TRBV5-1 13
TGTGCCACCAGGGCGGAGGGGAACACTGAAGCTTTCTTT CATRAEGNTEAFF TRBJ1-1 NA NA TRBV6-4 13
TGTGCCAGCAGCCGGGGGGGTAACTCCTACGAGCAGTACTTC CASSRGGNSYEQYF TRBJ2-7 NA TRBD2 TRBV7-9 14
TGTGCCATCAGTGAGTCCGCCAAAGGGGGGCAGCCCCAGCATTTT CAISESAKGGQPQHF TRBJ1-5 few NA TRBV10-3 15